The source of this T cell receptor (beta chain) is a study of cytomegalovirus exposure and HLA in healthy donors (dated by TCRdb to about 2017). Context from the whole study: According to an earlier analysis of 550 to 700 of the donors, 150 million to 200 million T cells yielded 100 million or so unique TCR beta sequences and approximately 300 Gb of sequence data. A later analysis re-analyzed previously published TCR beta repertoires from several hundred donors and added high-resolution HLA genotyping to study TCR occurrence patterns. Along with the roughly 670-subject first cohort, a separate validation cohort of approximately 110 different subjects was used. The study used immunosequencing to profile the T cell repertoires of around 600 subjects and linked those repertoires to cytomegalovirus serostatus. The study was designed to test whether signatures of past pathogen exposure could be identified by cataloging public T cell receptors. Donor age, sex, ethnicity and CMV serostatus were compiled alongside the repertoire data. An early release that covered some 630 HLA-typed donors contained approximately 300 gigabases of sequencing data and around 85 million unique TCR sequences. Both class I and class II loci were covered by HLA typing, at four-digit resolution. Every discovery cohort repertoire had been produced on one sequencing platform. About five DR-DQ haplotypes were handled as single units for association and clustering because linkage in the cohort was strong. In an earlier analysis of roughly 540 of the donors, high-throughput TCR beta sequencing was used to judge whether each TCR beta V gene segment behaved as functional or pseudogenic. Rather than using new phenotypic data, the later analysis identified candidate immune exposures from TCR beta sequences and from how often those sequences occurred across donors. A later genetic analysis took genome-wide SNP genotypes for about 55% of the 666 donors and used that subset as a discovery cohort. Across approximately 400 genotyped donors of the cohort, an average of about 240,000 unique TCR beta nucleotide sequences per donor were sequenced, and around 19% of those sequences were non-productive. Of the 300 to 400 genotyped donors, approximately 83% fell in the genetic ancestry cluster associated with self-reported Caucasian donors. High-throughput TCR immunosequencing, statistical association of individual TCRs with disease status, and machine learning were combined to predict cytomegalovirus infection status. Typing coverage varied by locus: about 620-640 donors for A, B, C, DRB1 and DQB1; roughly 510 for DQA1; nearly 610 for DPA1; some 470 for DPB1. The research as a whole found: The cohort was sequenced for TCR beta chains only, and without alpha or paired-chain data the features that could be detected were limited. Because HLA typing was unavailable for some donors at each locus, only the typed subset was used in association tests. The classifier was reported to diagnose cytomegalovirus status with high specificity and sensitivity in both the original and validation cohorts. A total of 150 to 200 TCR beta chains were listed by the study as associated with cytomegalovirus. A cluster of highly shared sequence variants was judged likely to be a technical artifact of the sequencing pipeline. In a later analysis, several top co-occurrence clusters were reported to appear linked to parvovirus B19, influenza, CMV and Epstein-Barr virus. Some IMGT-functional V segments, including TRBV6-2 and TRBV6-3, could not be distinguished by the 87-base-pair reads and were therefore excluded. In vitro tests confirmed that a few of the cytomegalovirus-associated TCR beta chains recognize cytomegalovirus antigens. Compared with the approximately 600-donor mean, donors in an Asian-associated ancestry cluster had fewer N-insertions in productive TCRs, according to a later genetic analysis. It was suggested by the authors that the approach could potentially be generalized to other disease states and immunological phenotypes. The only immune exposure information available for the cohort was CMV serostatus. According to a later analysis, most CMV-associated TCR beta chains appeared to be HLA-restricted, and the HLA associations seemed to be driven largely by CMV exposure. In a later genetic analysis, a missense DCLRE1C variant was associated with V-gene and J-gene trimming of TCR beta chains, and the association was replicated in an independent cohort. Broadly in line with IMGT annotations, most TCR beta V segments showed up in productive rearrangements about 87% or about 30% of the time in an earlier analysis of several hundred of the donors. Correlated functional status among segregating V segments might reflect linkage disequilibrium, but an unknown experimental factor could not be ruled out. In a later analysis, the rate of TCR association differed among HLA loci, with DRB1 alleles having the most associated TCRs and HLA-C alleles having the fewest. Sequencing depth was assumed to be roughly uniform across donors in the presence/absence analyses, though that assumption may not hold. In a later analysis, HLA-associated TCR beta chains showed more clonal expansion and lower generation probabilities than non-associated chains that were equally common. A further reported finding was that TCR beta sequences accurately predicted the HLA-A and HLA-B alleles for most subjects in the first cohort. While some public TCRs were present in many individuals, most TCR sequences turned up only very rarely across donors. At a false discovery rate of 0.05, a later analysis linked some 17,000 TCR beta sequences to specific HLA alleles. The earlier analysis of approximately 540 of the donors excluded seventeen rarely observed V segments, including chromosome 9 orphons, because counts were too low. Assigning TCR associations to individual alleles was difficult when HLA alleles, especially DR and DQ, strongly co-occurred.

Inclusive of the bounding cysteine and phenylalanine, the CDR3 is 16 residues long. The entry retains the CDR3 DNA only, 48 bases that are in frame from base 1. Relative to germline, V is missing 6 bases and J is missing 2 bases, with 9 bases of the junction outside any gene match. CDR1 and CDR2 (SEHNR, FQNEAQ) derive from the germline V gene (reference sequence). Library creation used the immunoSEQ multiplex PCR assay. For the multiplex PCR, a mixture combining 60 forward primers for TCR Vbeta segments and 13 reverse primers for TCR Jbeta segments was used. Amplification of the CDR3 region of rearranged TCR beta genes was performed with a multiplex PCR assay on genomic DNA. On the Illumina HiSeq System, the amplified TCR beta libraries were sequenced as 87-base-pair reads. As for how the authors treated the data: A later analysis tallied 80 million to 95 million unique TCR beta chains across the 700 or so repertoires, and 10 million to 11 million of those chains were shared by two or more donors. Raw reads were error-corrected and collapsed into unique sequences with a nearest-neighbor algorithm that merged closely related sequences to remove PCR and sequencing errors. Alignment of CDR3 sequences to IMGT reference sequences was used to assign V, D and J gene segments. Each retained sequence needed at least a six-nucleotide match to both a V gene segment and a J gene segment. A rearrangement counted as productive if the CDR3 had no stop codons and remained in frame with V and J, and every other rearrangement counted as non-productive. Following IMGT convention, CDR3 was defined as the stretch from the second conserved V-encoded cysteine up to the conserved J-encoded phenylalanine. The earlier analysis of a few hundred of the donors excluded sequences that lacked an unambiguous match to a single V gene segment. In an earlier analysis of 587 of the donors, a V segment was called functional when productive rearrangements were above 56.7%, and segregating when the standard deviation between donors exceeded 5%. A statistical classification framework was built for diagnosing cytomegalovirus status from the catalog of TCR beta chain sequences. V and J gene assignment, in a later analysis, came from comparing TCR nucleotide sequences with IMGT/GENE-DB human TR gene sequences. In a later analysis, CDR3 sequences and most-parsimonious VDJ recombination scenarios were assigned using the TCRdist pipeline. In a later analysis, each TCR beta chain was defined by its CDR3 amino acid sequence together with its V-gene family, and reads lacking a unique V-gene family were excluded. As a way to deal with suspected cross-contamination and a sequencing artifact, a later analysis dropped under 600 nucleotide sequences that were highly shared and had low generation probability. A later analysis calculated a clonal expansion index for each public chain from normalized within-repertoire ranks of inferred template counts. A later analysis computed generation probabilities with a VDJ recombination model fitted to out-of-frame rearrangements, and checked the results against IGoR. In a later analysis, TCR-TCR, TCR-HLA and TCR-CMV co-occurrence was scored with hypergeometric tests, and a repertoire-size bias correction was applied to TCR pairs. In a later analysis, false discovery rates were estimated by permuting HLA or CMV assignments 20 times. A later analysis grouped co-occurring TCRs with DBSCAN, adding TCRdist sequence similarity when clustering within HLA-allele-positive subsets. Repertoires with fewer than 30,000 or more than 120,000 public chains were left out of co-occurrence clustering, as were roughly five repertoires with anomalous nucleotide sharing. TCRdb carries this immuneACCESS record with in-frame sequences only. Its versions omit some clonotypes, under half of them owing to an unresolved V gene in the studies checked, with the rest unexplained. The V and J calls and clone size were taken over from that table, and D and trimming were inferred from the DNA. This sample lists 150,000 to 200,000 clones; approximately 82% were detected once. Jointly, the top ten make up 11% of the sample.

The cohort consisted of 650 to 700 healthy bone marrow donors. Cohort members were all nominally healthy when sampled, although unrecorded immune exposures were likely present. The donor was CMV seropositive and belonged to the group of 250 to 350 seropositive cohort members. A peripheral blood sample was collected from each donor, and TCR beta sequencing was performed on peripheral blood mononuclear cells. Genomic DNA was extracted from the blood cell samples with the Qiagen DNeasy Blood Extraction Kit. This clone appeared a few times. It lacks a known antigen. No quality values exist for individual bases; no much larger clone is one base distant.

The source material was PBMCs. The V and J segments used are TRBV7-9 and TRBJ2-2, and TRBD1 aligns with 7 junction nucleotides. This TCR came from a man aged 18 to 30 in good health and CMV-seropositive. The nucleotide sequence is given as TGTGCCAGCAGATTAACCAGGGGGAAAAACACCGGGGAGCTGTTTTTT. This is translated as CASRLTRGKNTGELFF.